This T cell receptor beta chain was recorded in a study of Graves' ophthalmopathy and Graves' hyperthyroidism. Broader study findings: In blood appeared most of the expanded thyroid clonotypes whose frequency exceeded 0.001.

Note on this clonotype: What it binds is unknown.

Ineligible for inclusion were patients with other autoimmune diseases, uncontrolled infections, pregnancy or lactation. This CDR3 is 16 amino acids long. After removal of 4 bases from V and 6 bases from J, the junction contained 5 bases not matched to a gene. From germline, CDR1 is KGHDR and CDR2 SFDVKD. From RNA, the CDR3 regions of TCR beta chains were amplified and sequenced. Second-round multiplex PCR came after a first-round RT-PCR that employed HTBI primers. TCRdb independently ran MiXCR on the multiplex PCR reads; one entry per CDR3 protein. In the table there are almost 750,000 distinct CDR3 sequences, roughly 40% of which are singletons.

The origin of this receptor is an adult man with Graves' ophthalmopathy. Material for sequencing was peripheral blood. The chain carries TRBV24-1 and TRBJ1-6; 10 bases map to TRBD1. The CDR3 DNA is TGTGCCACCAGTGACCCAGGGACAGGGGCTAATTCACCCCTCCACTTT. Protein sequence: CATSDPGTGANSPLHF.